The 23 T cell receptor beta chains below were found in one sample sequenced in a study of spatial heterogeneity in lung cancer (dated by TCRdb to the late 2010s). The library was produced with 5' RACE. Sequenced on a NextSeq 500. TCRdb passed the public sequencing reads through fastp at Q25 and MiXCR, retaining productive beta sequences. When rows share a CDR3 protein, they turn into one entry using the most common DNA and genes. The sample table contains about 86,000 distinct CDR3 sequences; only one count was recorded for roughly 12% of them. The ten largest clones capture about 4.5% of the sample. The time point label here, explained by the study, means: sample taken at primary tumor resection. TCR sequencing used whole RNA extracted from tumor and nontumor lung tissue, or from cryopreserved PBMC samples, without cell sorting. Sequencing was performed on PBMCs, taken at surgery. Receptors were obtained from a male donor with early-stage non-small cell lung cancer.

This clonotype is medium-sized within its sample. The chain combines TRBV7-9 with TRBJ2-1, with 8 bases matching TRBD2. The trim removed 4 bases at V and 7 bases at J, leaving 21 bases unmatched. Germline CDR1 reads SEHNR; CDR2 reads FQNEAQ (reference sequence). The CDR3 has 19 residues. DNA of the CDR3: TGTGCCAGCAGCTCCAGACAACTAGCGGAGGGGGAGGGGAGGAATGAGCAGTTCTTC. It translates to CASSSRQLAEGEGRNEQFF.

The V call is TRBV7-3, the J call TRBJ2-5; D is perhaps TRBD1 (6 bases). CDR1 is SGHTA, CDR2 FQGTGA, per germline. Trimming removed 4 bases from V and 0 bases from J, with 6 bases in between. The CDR3 consists of 13 residues. The CDR3 loop is CASSSGDQETQYF. For the CDR3, the DNA is TGTGCCAGCAGCTCAGGGGACCAAGAGACCCAGTACTTC. Looking up the rest from reference TRBV7-3 and TRBJ2-5 gives the full variable domain: GAGVSQTPSNKVTEKGKYVELRCDPISGHTALYWYRQSLGQGPEFLIYFQGTGAADDSGLPNDRFFAVRPEGSVSTLKIQRTERGDSAVYLCASSSGDQETQYFGPGTRLLVL.

As regards this clonotype: A much larger clone sits a single nucleotide away, making a read error possible. J is TRBJ2-7 and V is TRBV28; tentatively, D is TRBD1 (6 bases). The CDR3 has 14 amino acids. V gave up 8 bases and J gave up 2 bases, with 16 bases separating them. Per the germline V gene, CDR1 is MDHEN and CDR2 is SYDVKM. The CDR3 loop reads CASLRAGDPYEQYF. The CDR3 nucleotides are TGTGCCAGCCTACGAGCAGGGGATCCCTACGAGCAGTACTTC.

This clonotype occurred a few times. The chain combines TRBV3-1 with TRBJ2-5; TRBD2 is a possible D gene (6 bases). The CDR3 extends over 14 amino acids. The ends were cut back, 1 base at V and 2 bases at J, with 8 bases in the middle. CDR1 is LGHDT and CDR2 is YNNKEL in the germline V gene (reference sequence). CDR3 residues: CASSQGGRQETQYF. The CDR3 DNA sequence: TGTGCCAGCAGCCAAGGGGGGAGGCAAGAGACCCAGTACTTC.

This clonotype showed up many times. The chain is built from TRBV5-1 and TRBJ1-1; unclear D gene. CDR1 and CDR2 from the germline V gene are SGHRS and YFSETQ. V was cut by 7 bases and J by 1 base, with 11 bases left in between. This CDR3 has 13 residues. In DNA form, the CDR3 reads TGCGCCAGCTACGATTGGAAGAACACTGAAGCTTTCTTT. It translates to CASYDWKNTEAFF.

In its sample, this clonotype was seen many times. The rearrangement uses TRBV3-1 and TRBJ2-3, with D unclear. The CDR3 is 19 amino acids. Germline CDR1 and CDR2: LGHDT and YNNKEL (reference sequence). Trimming left V 1 base short and J 0 bases short, with 20 bases between. In DNA form, the CDR3 reads TGTGCCAGCAGCCAAGCAAACCCTTTCCTCCACTCTAGCACAGATACGCAGTATTTT. This translates into CASSQANPFLHSSTDTQYF.

The V gene is TRBV19, the J gene TRBJ1-5; no definite D call. This CDR3 contains 15 residues. CDR1 LNHDA and CDR2 SQIVND come from the germline V gene (reference sequence). The V end was cut by 3 bases, the J end by 1 base, with 10 bases between. Here the CDR3 DNA reads TGTGCCAGTAGTATCGGTCCCGGGAGCAATCAGCCCCAGCATTTT. Its translation is CASSIGPGSNQPQHF. Complete variable domain (other parts from reference TRBV19 and TRBJ1-5): DGGITQSPKYLFRKEGQNVTLSCEQNLNHDAMYWYRQDPGQGLRLIYYSQIVNDFQKGDIAEGYSVSREKKESFPLTVTSAQKNPTAFYLCASSIGPGSNQPQHFGDGTRLSIL.

The gene calls are TRBV19 and TRBJ2-3; TRBD2 matches 8 bases. The V segment lost 10 bases and the J segment 5 bases; nucleotides outside the gene matches: 11. The CDR3 consists of 14 residues. CDR1 and CDR2 (germline): LNHDA, SQIVND (reference sequence). The CDR3 coding sequence is TGTGCCACCCAAGAGCGGGAGATAAAAGATACGCAGTATTTT. It codes for CATQEREIKDTQYF.

This clonotype was detected only a few times. This chain's CDR3 is CASSLSRTGEAFF. The CDR3 DNA reads as TGTGCCAGCAGTTTATCTCGGACAGGAGAAGCTTTCTTT. The chain uses TRBV27 and TRBJ1-1; 7 nucleotides agree with TRBD1. The length of the CDR3 is 13 residues. Germline V lookup: CDR1 MNHEY, CDR2 SMNVEV (reference sequence). V gave up 0 bases and J gave up 8 bases; unmatched junction bases: 3.

The chain recombines TRBV29-1 with TRBJ2-3; D is perhaps TRBD2 (5 bases). With 3 bases removed from V and 6 bases from J, the gap between germline ends came to 13 bases. The CDR3 runs 13 residues. In germline, CDR1 is SQVTM, CDR2 ANQGSEA. The CDR3 DNA sequence: TGCAGCGTTGACGCGGGTGTCCTTGATACGCAGTATTTT. Translating gives CSVDAGVLDTQYF.

This clonotype turned up a few times. This chain joins TRBV6-1 and TRBJ1-1; D remains unclear. CDR1 MNHNS and CDR2 SASEGT come from the germline V gene. V was cut by 7 bases and J by 8 bases, with 14 bases left in between. This CDR3 is 12 amino acids long. The CDR3 region is CASTMTAKEAFF. The CDR3, as DNA: TGTGCCAGCACAATGACGGCAAAGGAAGCTTTCTTT.

This clonotype has only a few counts. This chain uses TRBV20-1 with TRBJ2-7; D is unresolved. The CDR3 is 14 amino acids. V was clipped by 5 bases and J by 1 base, with 15 bases between them. Germline CDR1 is DFQATT and CDR2 is SNEGSKA (reference sequence). The CDR3 region is CSALKVPDSYEQYF. The CDR3, as DNA: TGCAGTGCTCTAAAAGTTCCTGATTCCTACGAGCAGTACTTC.

This clonotype was recorded at least ten times. This sequence joins TRBV29-1 and TRBJ1-2; D gene unclear. This CDR3 spans 12 amino acids. CDR1 and CDR2 from the germline V gene are SQVTM and ANQGSEA. V lost 3 bases and J lost 3, with 8 bases in between. CDR3 region: CSVEEGYYGYTF. The CDR3 DNA reads TGCAGCGTTGAGGAGGGCTACTATGGCTACACCTTC.

The table lists this clonotype with a few counts. The chain combines TRBV6-1 with TRBJ1-5; D remains ambiguous. V gave up 1 base and J gave up 4 bases, with 5 bases separating them. Germline-derived CDR1 and CDR2 are MNHNS and SASEGT. The CDR3 loop spans 13 amino acids. Here the CDR3 reads CASSEVPNQPQHF. The CDR3 DNA follows: TGTGCCAGCAGTGAAGTTCCAAATCAGCCCCAGCATTTT.

The chain combines TRBV6-1 with TRBJ1-5, with 8 bases lining up with TRBD1. Germline V gene sequence: CDR1 MNHNS, CDR2 SASEGT. This CDR3 comprises 16 residues. The trim removed 3 bases at V and 2 bases at J, leaving 6 bases unmatched. The CDR3 loop is CASSDSQGDGNQPQHF. The CDR3 DNA is TGTGCCAGCAGTGATTCACAGGGGGATGGCAATCAGCCCCAGCATTTT.

The chain recombines TRBV7-9 with TRBJ2-1; TRBD2 matches 9 bases. Germline V CDR1 and CDR2: SEHNR, FQNEAQ (reference sequence). The trim removed 6 bases at V and 3 bases at J, leaving 6 bases unmatched. The CDR3 totals 15 residues. CDR3 DNA sequence: TGTGCCAGCAGTCTTAGCGGGAGAGGCTACAATGAGCAGTTCTTC. Protein: CASSLSGRGYNEQFF.

This clonotype was detected a few times. The chain is built from TRBV5-1 and TRBJ2-2, with D uncertain. CDR3 size: 16 residues. Germline V gives CDR1 SGHRS, CDR2 YFSETQ. V was pared by 1 base and J by 4 bases, with 14 bases between. CDR3 coding DNA: TGCGCCAGCAGCTTGAGGTCGGCGGTGGGCACCGGGGAGCTGTTTTTT. It codes for CASSLRSAVGTGELFF.

A few counts support this clonotype. The rearrangement joins TRBV28 to TRBJ2-7; 9 positions agree with TRBD1. The CDR3 loop spans 15 amino acids. The trim removed 7 bases at V and 4 bases at J, leaving 11 bases unmatched. Looked up from germline, CDR1 is MDHEN and CDR2 is SYDVKM. The CDR3 region is CASTSQAGTGYEQYF. CDR3 sequence (DNA): TGTGCCAGCACCTCTCAGGCCGGGACAGGGTACGAGCAGTACTTC. Supplemented by reference TRBV28 and TRBJ2-7, the full variable domain reads DVKVTQSSRYLVKRTGEKVFLECVQDMDHENMFWYRQDPGLGLRLIYFSYDVKMKEKGDIPEGYSVSREKKERFSLILESASTNQTSMYLCASTSQAGTGYEQYFGPGTRLTVT.

This chain uses TRBV29-1 with TRBJ1-1, with D possibly being TRBD1 (5 bases). This CDR3 comprises 13 residues. The germline CDR1 and CDR2 sequences are SQVTM and ANQGSEA. V shed 8 bases and J shed 4 bases, with 17 bases lying between them. The CDR3: CSTKRGEGTEAFF. In nucleotides, the CDR3 is TGCAGCACCAAACGGGGGGAAGGCACTGAAGCTTTCTTT.

This chain uses TRBV7-2 with TRBJ1-3, with unresolved D. The CDR3 is made up of 15 amino acids. The germline CDR1 and CDR2 sequences are SGHTA and FQGNSA. The V gene lost 3 bases and the J gene lost 0 bases, with 9 bases spanning the gap. CDR3 nucleotide sequence: TGTGCCAGCAGCTTGTCTGCGCCCTCTGGAAACACCATATATTTT. It yields the protein CASSLSAPSGNTIYF.

This clonotype was counted a few times. The V call is TRBV27, the J call TRBJ2-1, with D possibly TRBD1 on 6 matching bases. Germline lookup yields CDR1 MNHEY and CDR2 SMNVEV (reference sequence). The CDR3 has 16 residues. The germline V and J ends were trimmed by 4 bases and 4 bases, with 17 bases remaining between them. CDR3 protein: CASSSVGGILYNEQFF. The CDR3 nucleotides are TGTGCCAGCAGTTCCGTTGGGGGCATCCTTTACAATGAGCAGTTCTTC.

For the CDR3, the DNA is TGTGCCAGCAGCCCCGACAGTTTCTCCTACGAGCAGTACTTC. Amino acids: CASSPDSFSYEQYF. This sequence joins TRBV7-2 and TRBJ2-7, with D perhaps matching TRBD1 (5 bases). The V end was cut by 5 bases, the J end by 0 bases, with 11 bases between. CDR1 and CDR2 from the germline V gene are SGHTA and FQGNSA. The CDR3 runs 14 residues.

There are a few counts of this clonotype. V gene TRBV5-1 combines with J gene TRBJ1-1; D unclear. The CDR3 consists of 15 residues. From germline, CDR1 is SGHRS and CDR2 YFSETQ. Trimming cost V 0 bases and J 4 bases, with 13 bases left between them. As DNA, the CDR3 is TGCGCCAGCAGCTTGGATGGGCAAGTGGGCACTGAAGCTTTCTTT. Its translation is CASSLDGQVGTEAFF.